The clone carrying this T cell receptor beta chain was seen more than once but under ten times. The CDR3 length is 12 residues. The germline V and J ends were trimmed by 0 bases and 5 bases, with 4 bases remaining between them. Per germline, CDR1 SSHAT and CDR2 FNYEAQ (reference sequence). This sample is part of a study of sequential checkpoint blockade in melanoma. Documented treatment: randomized to nivolumab then ipilimumab (arm A) or the reverse (arm B). Patients had received no earlier DNA-damaging chemotherapy. The assay was immunoSEQ multiplex PCR, and TCRdb's table has in-frame clones only and misses some. The sample consists of some 11,000 clones, about 75% of them appearing once.

The clonotype was recovered from a human donor with melanoma. The chain joins TRBV7-7 to TRBJ1-2; D not certain. The material sequenced was CD8+ T cells sorted from blood (inferred from file names), taken from a patient given nivolumab and ipilimumab in sequence. Written as DNA, the CDR3 is TGTGCCAGCAGCTTAGCGCAGTATGGCTACACCTTC. The encoded protein is CASSLAQYGYTF.